Following are 2 T cell receptor beta chains from one sample sequenced in a study of shared clonotypes between healthy human individuals. Libraries were prepared by immunoSEQ multiplex PCR; TCRdb keeps only in-frame clonotypes and omits some of them. Among about 1 million clones listed, roughly 70% were seen once. The sequencing input was memory CD4+ T cells sorted from blood. The subset: CD45RA-negative fraction. The receptors here all came from a man aged 18 to 30 in good health.

This rearrangement joins TRBV9 to TRBJ2-1; tentatively, D is TRBD1 (5 bases). The CDR3 has 16 residues. Between the trimmed V and J ends, which lost 0 bases and 10 bases, there was a span of 20 bases. CDR1 SGDLS and CDR2 YYNGEE come from the germline V gene. The CDR3 sequence is CASSVVGLGAASEQFF. The CDR3 DNA reads as TGTGCCAGCAGCGTAGTGGGCCTAGGGGCGGCCAGCGAGCAGTTCTTC.

The J gene is TRBJ2-2, the V gene TRBV10-3, with 8 bases matching TRBD2. V shed 4 bases and J 0 bases; nucleotides not matched to a gene: 1. Germline V gene sequence: CDR1 ENHRY, CDR2 SYGVKD. The CDR3 contains 15 residues. The CDR3 loop reads CAISAGGPNTGELFF. The CDR3 region has the DNA TGTGCCATCAGTGCGGGAGGGCCGAACACCGGGGAGCTGTTTTTT.